The clone carrying this T cell receptor (beta chain) has a count of ten or more. What it binds is unknown. Trimming stripped 4 bases from V and 1 base from J, with 8 bases between. This CDR3 has 13 amino acids. From germline, CDR1 is SNHLY and CDR2 FYNNEI. This specimen belongs to a study of T cells in Graves' hyperthyroidism and ophthalmopathy. Study-wide results and caveats: For ophthalmopathy, model prediction preceded onset by a median 6.5 months. Most thyroid-expanded clonotypes above 0.001 were also found in blood.

TCR beta CDR3 regions were amplified from RNA. HTBI primers were used for first-round RT-PCR of the TCR CDR3. TCRdb re-analysed the multiplex PCR reads in MiXCR, keeping a single row per CDR3 protein. Of hundreds of thousands of distinct CDR3 sequences in the sample, about a fifth were seen once. Exclusions: uncontrolled infection, other autoimmune disease, pregnancy, lactation. The diagnoses drew upon clinical symptoms, serum thyroxine and TRAb, thyroid ultrasound and orbital computed tomography. The sequence derives from a man aged 25-45 years with Graves' ophthalmopathy. Source material: blood. The rearrangement joins TRBV2 to TRBJ2-7, with D unresolved. The CDR3 is CASSVGTSYEQYF. The DNA of the CDR3 is TGTGCCAGCAGTGTCGGCACGTCCTACGAGCAGTACTTC.